The 19 T cell receptor beta chains in this list originate from one sample, sequenced in a study of early T cells in non-severe SARS-CoV-2 infection. Using its own MiXCR run on the 5' RACE reads, TCRdb lists one record per CDR3 protein. The table has about 60,000 distinct CDR3 sequences, around 9.9% seen once. Sequences were obtained from whole blood. All receptors come from an adult who was a healthcare worker with PCR-confirmed SARS-CoV-2 infection or an uninfected control (not recorded which).

A few counts support this clonotype. This rearrangement joins TRBV4-2 to TRBJ2-3; TRBD1 might be the D (6 bases). The CDR3 has 13 residues. The V and J ends lost 2 bases and 8 bases respectively, with 11 bases between them. Germline V gene lookup returns CDR1 LGHNA and CDR2 YNFKEQ. Here the CDR3 DNA reads TGTGCCAGCAGCCAACTCAGGGGCGGTACGCAGTATTTT. Translation gives CASSQLRGGTQYF.

This clonotype was counted at least ten times. The chain links TRBV28 to TRBJ1-5; 9 bases match TRBD1. The CDR3 sequence is 14 residues long. CDR1 and CDR2 from the germline V gene are MDHEN and SYDVKM. The V and J ends lost 6 bases and 5 bases, in that order; junction bases with no gene match: 5. CDR3 sequence reads: CASRTGQGHQPQHF. As DNA, the CDR3 is TGTGCCAGCAGGACGGGACAGGGACATCAGCCCCAGCATTTT.

The V call is TRBV6-5, the J call TRBJ2-1, with D possibly TRBD2 on 6 matching bases. Trimming cost V 1 base and J 8 bases, with 12 bases left between them. Germline CDR1 and CDR2: MNHEY and SVGAGI. This CDR3 contains 14 residues. The CDR3 coding sequence is TGTGCCAGCAGTTACTTGGGGACTGGCCATGAGCAGTTCTTC. Translation gives CASSYLGTGHEQFF.

This clonotype was seen ten or more times. J is TRBJ1-2 and V is TRBV28, with a tentative D call TRBD1 (5 bases). This CDR3 has 12 amino acids. CDR1 MDHEN and CDR2 SYDVKM come from the germline V gene. The V and J ends lost 5 bases and 8 bases respectively, with 12 bases between them. CDR3: CASSPRVGGYTF. CDR3 coding DNA: TGTGCCAGCAGTCCCAGGGTAGGAGGCTACACCTTC.

The table lists this clonotype with a few counts. The chain's CDR3 is CASSYYTGEQYV. The CDR3 DNA is TGTGCCAGCAGTTACTACACAGGCGAGCAGTACGTC. The chain has TRBV6-6 and TRBJ2-7; D is perhaps TRBD1 (5 bases). The CDR3 covers 12 residues. Germline V gene sequence: CDR1 MNHNY, CDR2 SVGAGI (reference sequence). Trimming shortened V by 1 base and J by 6 bases, and 7 bases separated the two germline ends.

CDR3 coding DNA: TGTGCCAGCAGCTTAGCAAGGGGGGAGCTGTTTTTT. This codes for CASSLARGELFF. The J gene is TRBJ2-2, the V gene TRBV7-6; D is unresolved. Germline values: CDR1 SGHVS, CDR2 FNYEAQ. V was trimmed by 0 bases and J by 8 bases, leaving 4 bases between them. There are 12 residues in the CDR3.

This clonotype has ten or more counts. The chain joins TRBV5-1 to TRBJ1-6, with a weak D call TRBD1 (6 bases). Germline V gene sequence: CDR1 SGHRS, CDR2 YFSETQ. CDR3 length equals 15 residues. Trimming pared 5 bases from V and 6 bases from J, leaving 15 bases between. CDR3 in DNA: TGCGCCAGCAGACTGCAGGGGCAGGGTAATTCACCCCTCCACTTT. Translating gives CASRLQGQGNSPLHF. The whole variable domain, filled in from reference TRBV5-1 and TRBJ1-6, reads KAGVTQTPRYLIKTRGQQVTLSCSPISGHRSVSWYQQTPGQGLQFLFEYFSETQRNKGNFPGRFSGRQFSNSRSEMNVSTLELGDSALYLCASRLQGQGNSPLHFGNGTRLTVT.

Many counts were recorded for this clonotype. The rearrangement uses TRBV7-9 and TRBJ1-1, with 9 nucleotides matching TRBD1. The CDR3 runs to 13 residues. Looked up from germline, CDR1 is SEHNR and CDR2 is FQNEAQ (reference sequence). V dropped 3 bases and J dropped 6; count of bases not matched to a gene: 2. CDR3 in amino acids: CASSFDRGAEAFF. In DNA, the CDR3 is TGTGCCAGCAGCTTCGACAGGGGGGCTGAAGCTTTCTTT.

The V gene is TRBV6-1, the J gene TRBJ2-7, with D hard to call. The CDR3 runs to 13 residues. Germline assignment: CDR1 MNHNS and CDR2 SASEGT. V lost 6 bases and J lost 4, with 13 bases in between. Here the CDR3 DNA reads TGTGCCAGCAGATCCCCGGGCTCGTACGAGCAGTACGTC. This sequence encodes CASRSPGSYEQYV.

This clonotype has ten or more counts. This chain links TRBV5-5 with TRBJ1-5; TRBD1 is a possible D gene (5 bases). In germline, CDR1 is SGHKS, CDR2 YYEKEE (reference sequence). The CDR3 is made up of 16 amino acids. Trimming cost V 5 bases and J 6 bases, with 21 bases left between them. The CDR3: CASSFGPTGGTQPQHF. In DNA, the CDR3 is TGTGCCAGCAGTTTCGGCCCCACGGGGGGGACTCAGCCCCAGCATTTT.

V and J are TRBV11-3 and TRBJ2-2; a possible D gene is TRBD1 (6 bases). CDR3 length: 13 residues. The V gene lost 5 bases and the J gene lost 6 bases, with 10 bases spanning the gap. CDR1 and CDR2 (germline): SGHNT, YENEEA. The CDR3 DNA follows: TGTGCCAGCAGCCCTGGGGGCGCCGGGGAGCTGTTTTTT. This gives the protein CASSPGGAGELFF. Combining the CDR3 with reference TRBV11-3 and TRBJ2-2 gives the whole variable domain EAGVVQSPRYKIIEKKQPVAFWCNPISGHNTLYWYLQNLGQGPELLIRYENEEAVDDSQLPKDRFSAERLKGVDSTLKIQPAELGDSAVYLCASSPGGAGELFFGEGSRLTVL.

This clonotype was observed a handful of times. The V call is TRBV7-9, the J call TRBJ2-2, with TRBD2 matching 9 bases. CDR1 is SEHNR, CDR2 FQNEAQ, per germline (reference sequence). J lost 4 bases, V lost 2 bases, and 2 bases had no gene match. The CDR3 consists of 15 residues. The CDR3 region is CASSLLAGRTGELFF. In DNA form, the CDR3 reads TGTGCCAGCAGCTTACTAGCGGGGCGCACCGGGGAGCTGTTTTTT.

The chain employs TRBV12-3 or TRBV12-4 and TRBJ2-1; D is possibly TRBD2 (5 bases). Between the trimmed V and J ends, which lost 2 bases and 8 bases, there was a span of 7 bases. The CDR3 is 12 residues long. CDR3 sequence: CASSLTRDEQFF. Here the CDR3 DNA reads TGTGCCAGCAGTTTAACGCGGGATGAGCAGTTCTTC.

This clonotype showed up many times. This sequence joins TRBV30 and TRBJ1-1; unclear D gene. Germline CDR1 reads GTSNPN; CDR2 reads SVGIG (reference sequence). This CDR3 contains 13 residues. Trimming took 0 bases from V and 3 from J, leaving 8 bases between them. The CDR3 protein is CAWSVQVDTEAFF. The DNA of the CDR3 is TGTGCCTGGAGTGTTCAGGTGGACACTGAAGCTTTCTTT.

This clonotype was seen a handful of times. This chain links TRBV5-1 with TRBJ2-1, with D possibly being TRBD1 (7 bases). With 3 bases removed from V and 1 base from J, the gap between germline ends came to 14 bases. CDR1 and CDR2 (germline): SGHRS, YFSETQ. The CDR3 runs 16 residues. CDR3 sequence (DNA): TGCGCCAGCAGCTGGACGTCAGGGGGGTCCTACAATGAGCAGTTCTTC. Protein product: CASSWTSGGSYNEQFF. The whole variable domain, filled in from reference TRBV5-1 and TRBJ2-1, reads KAGVTQTPRYLIKTRGQQVTLSCSPISGHRSVSWYQQTPGQGLQFLFEYFSETQRNKGNFPGRFSGRQFSNSRSEMNVSTLELGDSALYLCASSWTSGGSYNEQFFGPGTRLTVL.

This clonotype turned up a few times. The chain employs TRBV5-8 and TRBJ1-3, with D possibly matching TRBD1 (6 bases). Trimming left V 2 bases short and J 0 bases short, with 15 bases between. Germline V CDR1 and CDR2: SGHTS, YDEGEE. The CDR3 spans 17 residues. The CDR3 spells CASSFGITGYSGNTIYF. As DNA, the CDR3 is TGTGCCAGCAGCTTTGGGATAACAGGGTACTCTGGAAACACCATATATTTT.

Only a few counts were recorded for this clonotype. The chain has TRBV7-8 and TRBJ2-7, with 13 bases lining up with TRBD2. Trimming at V came to 5 bases and at J to 5 bases, leaving 6 bases not matched to a gene. Germline-derived CDR1 and CDR2 are SGHVS and FQNEAQ. The CDR3 loop spans 15 amino acids. The CDR3, as DNA: TGTGCCAGCAGCCCGACTAGCGGGGGGCCCCACGAGCAGTACGTC. It is translated as CASSPTSGGPHEQYV.

This clonotype was seen more than once but under ten times. The V and J genes are TRBV5-1 and TRBJ2-3, with TRBD2 matching over 8 bases. The ends lost 0 bases at V and 0 bases at J; junction bases unmatched: 6. The CDR3 has 17 amino acids. Looked up from germline, CDR1 is SGHRS and CDR2 is YFSETQ. The CDR3 spells CASSLVVAGTSTDTQYF. The CDR3 region has the DNA TGCGCCAGCAGCTTGGTGGTAGCGGGGACCAGCACAGATACGCAGTATTTT.

This chain uses TRBV2 with TRBJ1-2; D might be TRBD1 (5 bases). The CDR3 contains 14 residues. Trimming shortened V by 8 bases and J by 3 bases, and 16 bases separated the two germline ends. Germline assignment: CDR1 SNHLY and CDR2 FYNNEI. The CDR3 region is CASRPRGFYYGYTF. The CDR3 DNA sequence: TGTGCCAGCCGACCACGGGGGTTTTACTATGGCTACACCTTC.